These 22 T cell receptor beta chains were sequenced from one sample in a study of T cell responses to AZD1222 COVID-19 vaccine. Sequencing was performed with immunoSEQ multiplex PCR; in TCRdb, only in-frame clones are kept and a portion is missing. The sample lists 45,000 to 60,000 clones; 80% to 90% were seen once. Sequences were derived from peripheral blood, sampled on day 0 of AZD1222 vaccination. These receptors were taken from an adult in good health.

V gene TRBV28 combines with J gene TRBJ1-4, with D maybe TRBD1 (6 bases). CDR3 length equals 16 residues. The germline CDR1 and CDR2 sequences are MDHEN and SYDVKM. Between the trimmed V and J ends, which lost 2 bases and 6 bases, there was a span of 16 bases. For the CDR3, the DNA is TGTGCCAGCAGTTTAGTCGGCGGGGGGCTATATGAAAAACTGTTTTTT. Protein sequence: CASSLVGGGLYEKLFF.

Remarks on this clone: This sample includes further DNA sequences coding for the same CDR3. The J gene is TRBJ1-5, the V gene TRBV2, with D hard to call. Trimming removed 2 bases at V and 4 bases at J, with 3 bases between. Germline CDR1 is SNHLY and CDR2 is FYNNEI. The CDR3 runs 12 residues. CDR3 bases: TGTGCCAGCAGTGAACCGAATCAGCCCCAGCATTTT. Its protein is CASSEPNQPQHF.

The chain links TRBV13 to TRBJ1-5; perhaps TRBD1 as D (6 bases). This CDR3 region has 14 residues. The V end lost 0 bases, the J end lost 6 bases, and 9 bases lay between the germline ends. Germline CDR1 reads PRHDT; CDR2 reads FYEKMQ (reference sequence). The DNA for the CDR3 is TGTGCCAGCAGCTTAGGGGGGGGCGGTCAGCCCCAGCATTTT. This encodes CASSLGGGGQPQHF. Using reference TRBV13 and TRBJ1-5 for the parts outside the CDR3, the full variable domain is AAGVIQSPRHLIKEKRETATLKCYPIPRHDTVYWYQQGPGQDPQFLISFYEKMQSDKGSIPDRFSAQQFSDYHSELNMSSLELGDSALYFCASSLGGGGQPQHFGDGTRLSIL.

The gene calls are TRBV19 and TRBJ1-3; 8 nucleotides match TRBD1. The length of the CDR3 is 16 residues. Germline values: CDR1 LNHDA, CDR2 SQIVND (reference sequence). The CDR3 bases are TGTGCTACCCGGGAGGCAGGGGGCCCCTCTGGAAACACCATATATTTT. This gives the protein CATREAGGPSGNTIYF.

The CDR3 DNA reads as TGTGCCAGCAGTCATACTAGCGGGAGAAGCTATGAGCAGTTCTTC. Translated: CASSHTSGRSYEQFF. The chain is built from TRBV28 and TRBJ2-1; TRBD2 matches 11 bases. The junction had 8 bases not matched to a gene; V was cut back by 5 bases and J by 8 bases. The CDR3 extends over 15 amino acids. Germline V lookup: CDR1 MDHEN, CDR2 SYDVKM.

The V and J genes are TRBV7-3 and TRBJ2-3; TRBD1 agrees at 7 bases. Trimming removed 4 bases from V and 4 bases from J; junction bases left unmatched: 5. The germline CDR1 and CDR2 sequences are SGHTA and FQGTGA. CDR3 size: 14 residues. The CDR3 loop reads CASSSTGFADTQYF. The DNA of the CDR3 is TGTGCCAGCAGCTCGACAGGGTTTGCAGATACGCAGTATTTT.

V and J are TRBV3-1 (or the pseudogene TRBV3-2) and TRBJ2-2; 11 nucleotides match TRBD2. Germline V gene data show CDR1 as LGHDT and CDR2 as YNNKEL (reference sequence). This CDR3 is built from 17 residues. V lost 1 base and J lost 7; bases outside the gene matches: 8. The CDR3 DNA follows: TGTGCCAGCAGCCAAGCCCGACTAGCGGGGTTGGGCGGGGAGCTGTTTTTT. It is translated as CASSQARLAGLGGELFF.

The rearrangement links TRBV10-3 to TRBJ1-2, with TRBD1 matching over 11 bases. The junction had 5 bases not matched to a gene; V was cut back by 6 bases and J by 2 bases. The CDR3 contains 15 residues. Per the germline V gene, CDR1 is ENHRY and CDR2 is SYGVKD. CDR3 loop: CAISRGTGGNYGYTF. For the CDR3, the DNA is TGTGCCATCAGCAGAGGGACAGGGGGAAACTATGGCTACACCTTC.

The J gene is TRBJ2-1, the V gene TRBV7-3; possibly TRBD2 for D (5 bases). V gave up 2 bases and J gave up 0 bases, with 8 bases separating them. The CDR3 extends over 15 amino acids. CDR1 SGHTA and CDR2 FQGTGA come from the germline V gene. The DNA of the CDR3 is TGTGCCAGCAGCTTATCGGGGAGCTCCTACAATGAGCAGTTCTTC. It encodes CASSLSGSSYNEQFF.

The table lists this clone with a count of one. The gene calls are TRBV19 and TRBJ2-2; 10 bases match TRBD1. V shed 4 bases and J 5 bases; nucleotides not matched to a gene: 4. Germline V gene lookup returns CDR1 LNHDA and CDR2 SQIVND (reference sequence). The CDR3 is 15 residues long. In DNA, the CDR3 is TGTGCCAGTAGTAGGGGACAGGGGAGGACCGGGGAGCTGTTTTTT. Its protein is CASSRGQGRTGELFF.

V gene TRBV9 combines with J gene TRBJ1-2, with TRBD1 identical over 7 bases. CDR3 length equals 15 residues. The V and J ends lost 2 bases and 2 bases, in that order; junction bases with no gene match: 6. Germline-derived CDR1 and CDR2 are SGDLS and YYNGEE. The CDR3, as DNA: TGTGCCAGCAGCGTCGAAGGGGACAGCAACTATGGCTACACCTTC. Its translation is CASSVEGDSNYGYTF.

The chain recombines TRBV24-1 with TRBJ2-2; 8 nucleotides agree with TRBD2. The CDR3 spans 18 residues. Germline trimming cut 2 bases from V and 1 base from J; bases unmatched to any gene: 8. Germline-derived CDR1 and CDR2 are KGHDR and SFDVKD. CDR3 loop: CATSDSATSVENTGELFF. As DNA, the CDR3 is TGTGCCACCAGTGATTCAGCGACTAGCGTTGAGAACACCGGGGAGCTGTTTTTT.

V is TRBV2 and J is TRBJ1-5; the match to TRBD1 covers 7 bases. The CDR3 loop spans 12 amino acids. The ends lost 6 bases at V and 6 bases at J; junction bases unmatched: 2. Germline V gene lookup returns CDR1 SNHLY and CDR2 FYNNEI. CDR3 coding DNA: TGTGCCAGCAGAAACAGGGGTCAGCCCCAGCATTTT. This translates into CASRNRGQPQHF. Based on the CDR3 plus reference TRBV2 and TRBJ1-5, the full variable domain is EPEVTQTPSHQVTQMGQEVILRCVPISNHLYFYWYRQILGQKVEFLVSFYNNEISEKSEIFDDQFSVERPDGSNFTLKIRSTKLEDSAMYFCASRNRGQPQHFGDGTRLSIL.

The chain uses TRBV11-2 and TRBJ2-1, with D perhaps TRBD2 (5 bases). V dropped 8 bases and J dropped 0 bases, with 17 bases sitting between them. CDR3 length: 16 amino acids. Germline V CDR1 and CDR2: SGHAT, FQNNGV. The CDR3 DNA reads as TGTGCCAGCCGGCGGATCGGGATTAGCTCCTACAATGAGCAGTTCTTC. Its protein is CASRRIGISSYNEQFF.

V usage is TRBV5-1 and J usage is TRBJ2-5, with 12 bases fitting TRBD2. Germline V lookup: CDR1 SGHRS, CDR2 YFSETQ. There are 16 residues in the CDR3. The V gene end was trimmed by 3 bases and the J gene end by 4 bases; junction bases not matched to a gene: 7. In nucleotides, the CDR3 is TGCGCCAGCAGCTCTCTAGCGGGAGGGCCGACAGAGACCCAGTACTTC. Its translation is CASSSLAGGPTETQYF.

V is TRBV3-1 (or the pseudogene TRBV3-2) and J is TRBJ1-2, with no clear D. The germline V gene encodes CDR1 LGHDT and CDR2 YNNKEL (reference sequence). The germline V and J ends were trimmed by 4 bases and 6 bases, with 21 bases remaining between them. The CDR3 consists of 16 residues. The CDR3 region is CASSPSAGWLLNGYTF. In DNA form, the CDR3 reads TGTGCCAGCAGCCCATCCGCCGGATGGTTACTCAATGGCTACACCTTC.

The gene calls are TRBV3-1 (or the pseudogene TRBV3-2) and TRBJ2-7; D is ambiguous. Germline values: CDR1 LGHDT, CDR2 YNNKEL (reference sequence). Trimming removed 2 bases from V and 0 bases from J, with 5 bases in between. The CDR3 sequence is 13 residues long. The CDR3 region is CASSQLSSYEQYF. CDR3 nucleotide sequence: TGTGCCAGCAGCCAACTGAGCTCCTACGAGCAGTACTTC.

The chain employs TRBV7-2 and TRBJ2-7; 8 nucleotides agree with TRBD1. CDR1 is SGHTA, CDR2 FQGNSA, per germline. The junction had 14 bases not matched to a gene; V was cut back by 5 bases and J by 5 bases. This CDR3 has 16 amino acids. The CDR3 spells CASSMTRTGTVHEQYF. CDR3 coding DNA: TGTGCCAGCAGCATGACCAGGACAGGGACTGTCCACGAGCAGTACTTC.

The CDR3 region has the DNA TGTGCCAGCAGTGCACAGGGGGCTCGTTCACCCCTCCACTTT. Translating it yields CASSAQGARSPLHF. The rearrangement joins TRBV6-4 to TRBJ1-6; 9 bases are shared with TRBD1. Per the germline V gene, CDR1 is MRHNA and CDR2 is SNTAGT. The CDR3 has 14 residues. Unmatched junction bases numbered 4, after V lost 4 bases and J lost 9 bases.

This clone has a single count. The chain uses TRBV6-5 and TRBJ1-6, with D possibly being TRBD1 (5 bases). Trimming cost V 7 bases and J 6 bases, with 16 bases left between them. The CDR3 is made up of 15 amino acids. Germline V gene sequence: CDR1 MNHEY, CDR2 SVGAGI. The CDR3 spells CASKNAGPSNSPLHF. CDR3 DNA: TGTGCCAGCAAAAATGCGGGGCCATCTAATTCACCCCTCCACTTT.

This chain uses TRBV30 with TRBJ2-2; 12 bases are shared with TRBD2. The trim removed 4 bases at V and 6 bases at J, leaving 9 bases unmatched. Germline lookup yields CDR1 GTSNPN and CDR2 SVGIG (reference sequence). The CDR3 has 16 residues. The DNA for the CDR3 is TGTGCCTGGAACCTAGCGGGAGGGTATAGAGCCGGGGAGCTGTTTTTT. Its translation is CAWNLAGGYRAGELFF.

The rearrangement joins TRBV12-2 to TRBJ2-1; the table's D gene call, TRBD2, was not cross checked with the DNA. TRBV12-2 is labeled a pseudogene. The CDR3 loop spans 19 amino acids. CDR3 sequence (DNA): TGTGCAAGTCGCTTAGCCGGGACTAGCGGGAGGGTATCCTACAATGAGCAGTTCTTC. Protein product: CASRLAGTSGRVSYNEQFF.